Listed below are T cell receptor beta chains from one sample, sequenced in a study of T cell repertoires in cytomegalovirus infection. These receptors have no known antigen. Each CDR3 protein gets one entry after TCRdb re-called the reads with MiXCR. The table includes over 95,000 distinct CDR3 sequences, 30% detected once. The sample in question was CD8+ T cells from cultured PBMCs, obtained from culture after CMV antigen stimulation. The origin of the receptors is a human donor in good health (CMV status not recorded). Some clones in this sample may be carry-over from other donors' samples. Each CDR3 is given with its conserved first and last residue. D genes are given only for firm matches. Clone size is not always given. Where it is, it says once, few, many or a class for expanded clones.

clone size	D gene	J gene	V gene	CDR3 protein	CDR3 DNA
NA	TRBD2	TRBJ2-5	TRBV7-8	CASSLVAGEETQYF	TGTGCCAGCAGCTTAGTAGCGGGGGAAGAGACCCAGTACTTC
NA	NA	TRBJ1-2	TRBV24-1	CATSDLTDGGYTF	TGTGCCACCAGTGACTTAACCGACGGTGGCTACACCTTC
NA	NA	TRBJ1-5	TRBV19	CASSIDPLRYEFNSNQPQHF	TGTGCCAGTAGTATAGATCCGCTCCGATATGAGTTTAATAGCAATCAGCCCCAGCATTTT
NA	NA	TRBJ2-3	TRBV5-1	CASSAERDSRPDTQYF	TGCGCCAGCAGCGCAGAAAGGGACTCTAGGCCAGATACGCAGTATTTT
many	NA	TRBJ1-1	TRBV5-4	CASSLGGNTEAFF	TGTGCCAGCAGCTTAGGCGGGAACACTGAAGCTTTCTTT
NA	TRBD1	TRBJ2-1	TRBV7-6	CASSYSAGGADNEQFF	TGTGCCAGCAGCTACTCCGCAGGGGGCGCGGACAATGAGCAGTTCTTC
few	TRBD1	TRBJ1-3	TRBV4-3	CASSQISGTGVGPGNTIYF	TGCGCCAGCAGCCAAATCTCCGGGACAGGGGTTGGTCCCGGAAACACCATATATTTT
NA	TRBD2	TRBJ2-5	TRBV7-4	CASSLGASGDPFRETQYF	TGTGCCAGCAGCTTAGGGGCTAGCGGAGATCCCTTTCGGGAGACCCAGTACTTC
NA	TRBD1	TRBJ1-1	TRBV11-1	CASSFSGGVEAFF	TGTGCCAGCAGCTTCTCAGGGGGCGTCGAAGCTTTCTTT
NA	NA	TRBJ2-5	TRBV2	CATTGRDGETQYF	TGTGCCACCACGGGTCGGGACGGAGAGACCCAGTACTTC
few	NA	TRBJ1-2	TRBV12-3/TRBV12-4	CASTQITAGYGYTF	TGTGCCAGCACCCAGATAACGGCAGGTTATGGCTACACCTTC
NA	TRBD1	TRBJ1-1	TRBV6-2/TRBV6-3	CASSPDRGRRTEAFF	TGTGCCAGCAGTCCCGACAGGGGGCGTAGGACTGAAGCTTTCTTT
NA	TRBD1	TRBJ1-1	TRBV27	CASSLSDRGNTEAFF	TGTGCCAGCAGTTTATCAGACAGGGGGAACACTGAAGCTTTCTTT
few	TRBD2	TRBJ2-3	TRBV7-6	CASSLGGGKSTDTQYF	TGTGCCAGCAGCTTAGGCGGGGGGAAATCCACAGATACGCAGTATTTT
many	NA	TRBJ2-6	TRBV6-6	CASSSGANVLTF	TGTGCCAGCAGTTCTGGGGCCAACGTCCTGACTTTC
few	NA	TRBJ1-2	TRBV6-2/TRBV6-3	CASSYSIGIGYTF	TGTGCCAGCAGTTACTCGATTGGGATTGGCTACACCTTC
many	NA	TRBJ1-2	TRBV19	CASSTAGLGGDFDYGYTF	TGTGCCAGTAGTACGGCGGGGCTTGGGGGCGATTTCGACTATGGCTACACCTTC
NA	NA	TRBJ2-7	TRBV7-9	CASSGAGRRGSYEQYF	TGTGCCAGCAGCGGGGCAGGGAGGCGTGGTTCCTACGAGCAGTACTTC
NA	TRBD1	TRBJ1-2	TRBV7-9	CASGPRDRDGYTF	TGTGCCAGCGGCCCAAGGGACAGGGATGGCTACACCTTC
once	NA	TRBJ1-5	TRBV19	CASSMGAYGNQPQHF	TGTGCCAGTAGTATGGGGGCATATGGTAATCAGCCCCAGCATTTT
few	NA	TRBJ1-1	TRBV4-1	CASSRASLSRTEAFF	TGTGCCAGCAGCCGGGCTTCATTAAGTAGAACTGAAGCTTTCTTT
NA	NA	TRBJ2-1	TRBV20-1	CSARDRRLEGSSEQFF	TGCAGTGCTAGAGATCGGAGGTTGGAGGGGTCAAGTGAGCAGTTCTTC
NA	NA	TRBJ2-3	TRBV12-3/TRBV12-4	CASSPTSTDTQYF	TGTGCCAGCAGCCCTACTAGCACAGATACGCAGTATTTT
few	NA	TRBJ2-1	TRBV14	CASSLQGYEQFF	TGTGCCAGCAGCCTTCAGGGGTATGAGCAGTTCTTC
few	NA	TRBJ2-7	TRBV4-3	CASSQGRGVQGPLDEQYF	TGCGCCAGCAGCCAAGGGCGAGGAGTCCAGGGACCACTTGACGAGCAGTACTTC
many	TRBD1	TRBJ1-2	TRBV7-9	CASSLAGTGGPGNYGYTF	TGTGCCAGCAGCTTAGCCGGGACAGGGGGACCAGGGAACTATGGCTACACCTTC
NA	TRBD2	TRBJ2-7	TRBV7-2	CASSFTSGGVDEQYF	TGTGCCAGCAGCTTCACTAGCGGGGGGGTCGACGAGCAGTACTTC
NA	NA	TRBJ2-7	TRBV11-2	CASSLVTATYEQYF	TGTGCCAGCAGCTTAGTTACCGCGACCTACGAGCAGTACTTC
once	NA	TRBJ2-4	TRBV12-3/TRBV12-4	CASSGYGTGLSKNIQYF	TGTGCCAGCAGTGGGTACGGCACAGGGTTGTCCAAAAACATTCAGTACTTC
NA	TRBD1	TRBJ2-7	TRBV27	CASSGGDRGFHEQYF	TGTGCCAGCTCGGGGGGGGACAGGGGCTTTCACGAGCAGTACTTC
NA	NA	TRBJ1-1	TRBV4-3	CASSQDSANTEAFF	TGCGCCAGCAGCCAAGACTCGGCGAACACTGAAGCTTTCTTT
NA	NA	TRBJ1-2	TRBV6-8	CASSYSSSGYTF	TGTGCCAGCAGTTACAGCTCGTCTGGCTACACCTTC
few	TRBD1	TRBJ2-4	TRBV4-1	CASSTLQGAKNIQYF	TGCGCCAGCAGCACACTACAGGGGGCCAAAAACATTCAGTACTTC
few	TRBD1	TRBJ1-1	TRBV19	CASSINRQGVVNTEAFF	TGTGCCAGTAGTATAAACAGACAGGGGGTGGTGAACACTGAAGCTTTCTTT
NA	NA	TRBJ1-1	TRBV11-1	CASSTGWQTANLNTEAFF	TGTGCCAGCAGCACGGGGTGGCAGACAGCCAATTTGAACACTGAAGCTTTCTTT
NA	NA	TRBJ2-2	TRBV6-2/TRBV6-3	CASSYTISGELFF	TGTGCCAGCAGTTATACAATCTCCGGGGAGCTGTTTTTT